This TCR beta chain was found in a study of shared clonotypes between healthy human individuals. CD45RO-negative CD8 cells positively selected for CCR7 made up the naive population, which excluded terminally differentiated effector memory CD45RA+ cells. The CDR3 has 14 residues. Per the germline V gene, CDR1 is SNHLY and CDR2 is FYNNEI. V lost 5 bases to trimming and J lost 0 bases, with 11 bases between them. The repertoire was sequenced with immunoSEQ multiplex PCR; TCRdb's copy has only in-frame clones and lacks some. The sample includes roughly 2.1 million clones, 85% to 95% of them seen just once.

The rearrangement joins TRBV2 to TRBJ2-7; D not certain. Material: naive CD8+ T cells from PBMCs. The TCR was taken from a man aged 18-30 years in good health. Some clones in this sample may be carry-over from other donors' samples. CDR3 amino acids: CASSLTPNSYEQYF. The CDR3 DNA is TGTGCCAGCAGTCTGACTCCTAACTCCTACGAGCAGTACTTC. The variable domain in full, completed from reference TRBV2 and TRBJ2-7, reads EPEVTQTPSHQVTQMGQEVILRCVPISNHLYFYWYRQILGQKVEFLVSFYNNEISEKSEIFDDQFSVERPDGSNFTLKIRSTKLEDSAMYFCASSLTPNSYEQYFGPGTRLTVT.